A selection of T cell receptor beta chains follows, all from one sample in a study of blood T cell repertoires in COVID-19. Data came from immunoSEQ multiplex PCR; TCRdb stores just in-frame clones and leaves some out. The table records 200,000 to 300,000 clones, roughly 84% of them present only once. Sequencing input: peripheral blood. The receptor set was obtained from a woman between 40 and 55 years old who had recovered from COVID-19. Each CDR3 is given with its conserved first and last residue. The D gene is left open where the match is weak. Size values are once, few and many counts, or a class for expanded clones, and some rows have none.

j_gene | abundance | d_gene | v_gene | CDR3nt | CDR3aa
TRBJ2-1 | once | TRBD2 | TRBV5-1 | TGCGCCAGCAGCTTGGGGGGACTATCTGGCAATGAGCAGTTCTTC | CASSLGGLSGNEQFF
TRBJ1-6 | NA | TRBD1 | TRBV11-3 | TGTGCCAGCAGCTTACGCCCGACAGGGGCGAATTCACCCCTCCACTTT | CASSLRPTGANSPLHF
TRBJ1-6 | NA | NA | TRBV11-2 | TGTGCCAGCAGATGGAGGGTCGACAGCCAGAATTCACCCCTCCACTTT | CASRWRVDSQNSPLHF
TRBJ2-7 | NA | NA | TRBV29-1 | TGCAGCGTCCGTGATCCCGGGGGTAAGAGCTCCTACGAGCAGTACTTC | CSVRDPGGKSSYEQYF
TRBJ2-3 | once | TRBD2 | TRBV14 | TGTGCCAGCAGCCAAGGGACTAGCGGGGGACCCAGAAGCACAGATACGCAGTATTTT | CASSQGTSGGPRSTDTQYF
TRBJ1-4 | NA | NA | TRBV10-1 | TGCGCCAGCGCTCGAAGTTCGGATGAAAAACTGTTTTTT | CASARSSDEKLFF
TRBJ2-7 | NA | NA | TRBV9 | TGTGCCAGCAGCCCCTCGGACAGAATCTACGAGCAGTACTTC | CASSPSDRIYEQYF
TRBJ2-3 | NA | TRBD1 | TRBV27 | TGTGCCAGCAGTCCCCGGGACAGGCTCACAGATACGCAGTATTTT | CASSPRDRLTDTQYF
TRBJ1-1 | NA | TRBD1 | TRBV5-4 | TGTGCCAGCAGCTTGGGGAGGGGGCGTATGAACACTGAAGCTTTCTTT | CASSLGRGRMNTEAFF
TRBJ2-5 | NA | TRBD2 | TRBV4-2 | TGTGCCAGCAGCCAAGAGGGAGCGGGGGGGCCGGAGACCCAGTACTTC | CASSQEGAGGPETQYF
TRBJ2-5 | NA | NA | TRBV2 | TGTGCCAGCACCGGACCCAGCGGGCAAGAGACCCAGTACTTC | CASTGPSGQETQYF
TRBJ1-1 | once | NA | TRBV30 | TGTGCCTCGAAACGAGGTTCCACTGAAGCTTTCTTT | CASKRGSTEAFF
TRBJ2-7 | NA | NA | TRBV7-9 | TGTGCCAGCAGCTCCCGACCGGGTGGAGAGCAGTACTTC | CASSSRPGGEQYF
TRBJ1-1 | NA | TRBD1 | TRBV19 | TGTGCCAGTAGTCGGATTGGGACAGGGAGGCCAGAAGCTTTCTTT | CASSRIGTGRPEAFF
TRBJ2-5 | NA | NA | TRBV12-5 | TGTGCTAGTGGTTTGTCCGTTTGGCAGACCCAGTACTTC | CASGLSVWQTQYF
TRBJ2-3 | NA | NA | TRBV2 | TGTGCCAGCAGGGTCACTAGCTGGGATACGCAGTATTTT | CASRVTSWDTQYF
TRBJ1-2 | few | NA | TRBV6-2/TRBV6-3 | TGTGCCAGCAGTTACCCAGACCACCTGCGGGGTGGCTACACCTTC | CASSYPDHLRGGYTF
TRBJ2-3 | NA | NA | TRBV29-1 | TGCAGCGTTCCGGGGTTGGGCACAGATACGCAGTATTTT | CSVPGLGTDTQYF
TRBJ2-7 | few | NA | TRBV6-5 | TGTGCCAGCAGTTACTCTCAGGGCTACGAGCAGTACTTC | CASSYSQGYEQYF
TRBJ2-2 | NA | NA | TRBV30 | TGTGCCTGGAGTGTACAGATAGTCACCGGGGAGCTGTTTTTT | CAWSVQIVTGELFF
TRBJ1-3 | NA | TRBD1 | TRBV10-3 | TGTGCCATCAGAAGTGACAGGGACACTGGAAACACCATATATTTT | CAIRSDRDTGNTIYF
TRBJ1-1 | NA | NA | TRBV24-1 | TGTGCCACCAGTGTCTCAGGATCCACTGAAGCTTTCTTT | CATSVSGSTEAFF
TRBJ1-6 | NA | NA | TRBV6-1 | TGTGCCAGCAGTGAAGGAACGGGAGATAATTCACCCCTCCACTTT | CASSEGTGDNSPLHF
TRBJ2-7 | NA | NA | TRBV18 | TGTGCCAGCTCACCGGGCAGGCTGGGGCAGTACTTC | CASSPGRLGQYF
TRBJ2-1 | NA | NA | TRBV2 | TGTGCCAGCAAGGGGTGGTCGGCAGACAATGAGCAGTTCTTC | CASKGWSADNEQFF
TRBJ2-1 | NA | TRBD2 | TRBV10-3 | TGTGCCATCAGGGACGGGACTAGCGGGGGCTATGAGCAGTTCTTC | CAIRDGTSGGYEQFF
TRBJ1-5 | NA | NA | TRBV18 | TGTGCCAGCTCACCAATAGGGGGGGATCAGCCCCAGCATTTT | CASSPIGGDQPQHF
TRBJ2-1 | NA | TRBD1 | TRBV5-1 | TGCGCCAGCAGCGAACAACCCGGGACAGGGGATGCGAAGCAGTTCTTC | CASSEQPGTGDAKQFF
TRBJ1-4 | NA | TRBD1 | TRBV9 | TGTGCCAGCAGCAGGCAGGGGGCGCAAACTAATGAAAAACTGTTTTTT | CASSRQGAQTNEKLFF
TRBJ2-3 | NA | NA | TRBV9 | TGTGCCAGCCCCTGGCCGGAGGGGCCAGATACGCAGTATTTT | CASPWPEGPDTQYF
TRBJ2-1 | NA | NA | TRBV11-3 | TGTGCCAGCAGCCCTGGGCATGAGGGTTACAATGAGCAGTTCTTC | CASSPGHEGYNEQFF